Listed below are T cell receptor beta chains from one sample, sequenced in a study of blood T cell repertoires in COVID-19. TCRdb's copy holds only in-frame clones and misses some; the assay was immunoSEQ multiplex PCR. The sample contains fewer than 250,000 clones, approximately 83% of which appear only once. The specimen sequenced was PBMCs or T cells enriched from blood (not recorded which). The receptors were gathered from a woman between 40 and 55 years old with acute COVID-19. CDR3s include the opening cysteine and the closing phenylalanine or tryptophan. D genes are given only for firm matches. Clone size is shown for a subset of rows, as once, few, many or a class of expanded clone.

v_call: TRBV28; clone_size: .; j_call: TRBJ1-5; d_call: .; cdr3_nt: TGTGCCAGCAGTTTAGGCGGAACGGGTTCCAATCAGCCCCAGCATTTT; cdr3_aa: CASSLGGTGSNQPQHF
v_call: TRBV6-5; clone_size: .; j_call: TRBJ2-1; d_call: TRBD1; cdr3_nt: TGTGCCAGCAGTAACAGCAACCAGGGGGCGGTTGAGCAGTTCTTC; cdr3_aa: CASSNSNQGAVEQFF
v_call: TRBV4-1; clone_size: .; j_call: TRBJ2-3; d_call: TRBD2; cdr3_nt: TGCGCCAGCAGCCCACTAGCGGGAGGGGTGGATACGCAGTATTTT; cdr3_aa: CASSPLAGGVDTQYF
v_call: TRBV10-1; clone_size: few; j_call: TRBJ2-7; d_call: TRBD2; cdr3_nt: TGCTCCCTAGCGGGAAGGGAACCCTACGAGCAGTACTTC; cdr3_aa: CSLAGREPYEQYF
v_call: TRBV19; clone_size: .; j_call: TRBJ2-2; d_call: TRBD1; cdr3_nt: TGTGCCAGTAGTAACCCTTACAGGGGGGTGTTTGAGCTGTTTTTT; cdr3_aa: CASSNPYRGVFELFF
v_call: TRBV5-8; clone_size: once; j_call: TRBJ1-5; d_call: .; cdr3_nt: TGTGCCAGCAGCTTTCAGGGGTTGTGGAGTAGCAATCAGCCCCAGCATTTT; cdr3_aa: CASSFQGLWSSNQPQHF
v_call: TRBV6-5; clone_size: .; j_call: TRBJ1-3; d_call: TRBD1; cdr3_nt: TGTGCCAGCAGTTACTCCCGGACAGGCGGAAACACCATATATTTT; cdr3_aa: CASSYSRTGGNTIYF
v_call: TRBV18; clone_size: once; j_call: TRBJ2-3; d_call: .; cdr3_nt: TGTGCCAGCTCACCACGCGTCGGGGGTCCTAGCACAGATACGCAGTATTTT; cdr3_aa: CASSPRVGGPSTDTQYF
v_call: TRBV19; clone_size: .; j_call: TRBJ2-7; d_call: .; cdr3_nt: TGTGCCAGTAGTACGGCGCGGGGGCACTACGAGCAGTACTTC; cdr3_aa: CASSTARGHYEQYF
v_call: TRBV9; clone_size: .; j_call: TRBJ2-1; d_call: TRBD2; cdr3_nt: TGTGCCAGCAGCGGGAGCGGGAGGGGGAATGAGCAGTTCTTC; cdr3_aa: CASSGSGRGNEQFF
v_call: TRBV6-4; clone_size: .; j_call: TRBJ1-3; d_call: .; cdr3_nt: TGTGCCAGCAGTGTCGTCTTCAGGGGTGCTGGAAACACCATATATTTT; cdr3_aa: CASSVVFRGAGNTIYF
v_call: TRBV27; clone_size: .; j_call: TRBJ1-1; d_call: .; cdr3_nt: TGTGCCAGCAGTCAAAGGCGGCCGACGAACACTGAAGCTTTCTTT; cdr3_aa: CASSQRRPTNTEAFF
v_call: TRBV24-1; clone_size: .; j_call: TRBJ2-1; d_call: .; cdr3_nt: TGTGCCACCTCCGGGGGAGCTGGCTACAATGAGCAGTTCTTC; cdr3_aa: CATSGGAGYNEQFF
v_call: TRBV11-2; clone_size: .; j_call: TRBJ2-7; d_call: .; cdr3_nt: TGTGCCAGCACCTTCACGCAGGGGTCCTACGAGCAGTACTTC; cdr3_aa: CASTFTQGSYEQYF
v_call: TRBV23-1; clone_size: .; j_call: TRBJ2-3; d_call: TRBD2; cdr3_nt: TGCGCCAGCACCCCGCCGAGGCGAGCGGGGGGCACAGATACGCAGTATTTT; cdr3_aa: CASTPPRRAGGTDTQYF
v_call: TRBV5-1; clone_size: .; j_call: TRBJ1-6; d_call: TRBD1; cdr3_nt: TGCGCCAGCAGCCCCCGACAGGGGGTCTCACCCCTCCACTTT; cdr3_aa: CASSPRQGVSPLHF
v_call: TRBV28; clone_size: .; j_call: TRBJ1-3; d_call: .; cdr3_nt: TGTGCCAGCAGTTCAGGTATCTCTGGAAACACCATATATTTT; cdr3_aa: CASSSGISGNTIYF
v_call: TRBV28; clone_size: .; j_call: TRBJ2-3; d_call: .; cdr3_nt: TGTGCCAGCAGTTTGGAGGGGGCCGCGGATACGCAGTATTTT; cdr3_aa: CASSLEGAADTQYF
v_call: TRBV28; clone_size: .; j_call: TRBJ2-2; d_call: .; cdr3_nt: TGTGCCAGCAGTTTATCGTTGAACACCGGGGAGCTGTTTTTT; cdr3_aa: CASSLSLNTGELFF
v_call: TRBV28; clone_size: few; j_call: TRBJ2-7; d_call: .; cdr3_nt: TGTGCCAGCAGTTTTAGCGACCGCTACGAGCAGTACTTC; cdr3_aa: CASSFSDRYEQYF
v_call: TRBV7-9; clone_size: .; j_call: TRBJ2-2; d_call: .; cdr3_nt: TGTGCCAGCAGCTTATTGGTTGGGGGGACCGGGGAGCTGTTTTTT; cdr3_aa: CASSLLVGGTGELFF
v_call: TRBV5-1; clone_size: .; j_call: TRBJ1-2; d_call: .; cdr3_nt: TGCGCCAGCAGCGACACCACTCGAGGGAGAGGCTACACCTTC; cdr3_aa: CASSDTTRGRGYTF
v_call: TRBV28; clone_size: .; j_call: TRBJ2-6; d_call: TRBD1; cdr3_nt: TGTGCCAGCAGTCGTGGACAGGCTGGGGCCAACGTCCTGACTTTC; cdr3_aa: CASSRGQAGANVLTF
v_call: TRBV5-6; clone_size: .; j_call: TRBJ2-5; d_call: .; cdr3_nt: TGTGCCAGCAGCACAAAGACTGGGGGGGAGACCCAGTACTTC; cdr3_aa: CASSTKTGGETQYF
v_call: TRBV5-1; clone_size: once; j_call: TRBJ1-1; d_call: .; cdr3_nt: TGCGCCAGCAGCGTGGACGGGAACACTGAAGCTTTCTTT; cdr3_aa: CASSVDGNTEAFF
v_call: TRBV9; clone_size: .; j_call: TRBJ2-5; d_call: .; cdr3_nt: TGTGCCAGCAGCGTAGGTAGGGGGGGACAAGAGACCCAGTACTTC; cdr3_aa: CASSVGRGGQETQYF